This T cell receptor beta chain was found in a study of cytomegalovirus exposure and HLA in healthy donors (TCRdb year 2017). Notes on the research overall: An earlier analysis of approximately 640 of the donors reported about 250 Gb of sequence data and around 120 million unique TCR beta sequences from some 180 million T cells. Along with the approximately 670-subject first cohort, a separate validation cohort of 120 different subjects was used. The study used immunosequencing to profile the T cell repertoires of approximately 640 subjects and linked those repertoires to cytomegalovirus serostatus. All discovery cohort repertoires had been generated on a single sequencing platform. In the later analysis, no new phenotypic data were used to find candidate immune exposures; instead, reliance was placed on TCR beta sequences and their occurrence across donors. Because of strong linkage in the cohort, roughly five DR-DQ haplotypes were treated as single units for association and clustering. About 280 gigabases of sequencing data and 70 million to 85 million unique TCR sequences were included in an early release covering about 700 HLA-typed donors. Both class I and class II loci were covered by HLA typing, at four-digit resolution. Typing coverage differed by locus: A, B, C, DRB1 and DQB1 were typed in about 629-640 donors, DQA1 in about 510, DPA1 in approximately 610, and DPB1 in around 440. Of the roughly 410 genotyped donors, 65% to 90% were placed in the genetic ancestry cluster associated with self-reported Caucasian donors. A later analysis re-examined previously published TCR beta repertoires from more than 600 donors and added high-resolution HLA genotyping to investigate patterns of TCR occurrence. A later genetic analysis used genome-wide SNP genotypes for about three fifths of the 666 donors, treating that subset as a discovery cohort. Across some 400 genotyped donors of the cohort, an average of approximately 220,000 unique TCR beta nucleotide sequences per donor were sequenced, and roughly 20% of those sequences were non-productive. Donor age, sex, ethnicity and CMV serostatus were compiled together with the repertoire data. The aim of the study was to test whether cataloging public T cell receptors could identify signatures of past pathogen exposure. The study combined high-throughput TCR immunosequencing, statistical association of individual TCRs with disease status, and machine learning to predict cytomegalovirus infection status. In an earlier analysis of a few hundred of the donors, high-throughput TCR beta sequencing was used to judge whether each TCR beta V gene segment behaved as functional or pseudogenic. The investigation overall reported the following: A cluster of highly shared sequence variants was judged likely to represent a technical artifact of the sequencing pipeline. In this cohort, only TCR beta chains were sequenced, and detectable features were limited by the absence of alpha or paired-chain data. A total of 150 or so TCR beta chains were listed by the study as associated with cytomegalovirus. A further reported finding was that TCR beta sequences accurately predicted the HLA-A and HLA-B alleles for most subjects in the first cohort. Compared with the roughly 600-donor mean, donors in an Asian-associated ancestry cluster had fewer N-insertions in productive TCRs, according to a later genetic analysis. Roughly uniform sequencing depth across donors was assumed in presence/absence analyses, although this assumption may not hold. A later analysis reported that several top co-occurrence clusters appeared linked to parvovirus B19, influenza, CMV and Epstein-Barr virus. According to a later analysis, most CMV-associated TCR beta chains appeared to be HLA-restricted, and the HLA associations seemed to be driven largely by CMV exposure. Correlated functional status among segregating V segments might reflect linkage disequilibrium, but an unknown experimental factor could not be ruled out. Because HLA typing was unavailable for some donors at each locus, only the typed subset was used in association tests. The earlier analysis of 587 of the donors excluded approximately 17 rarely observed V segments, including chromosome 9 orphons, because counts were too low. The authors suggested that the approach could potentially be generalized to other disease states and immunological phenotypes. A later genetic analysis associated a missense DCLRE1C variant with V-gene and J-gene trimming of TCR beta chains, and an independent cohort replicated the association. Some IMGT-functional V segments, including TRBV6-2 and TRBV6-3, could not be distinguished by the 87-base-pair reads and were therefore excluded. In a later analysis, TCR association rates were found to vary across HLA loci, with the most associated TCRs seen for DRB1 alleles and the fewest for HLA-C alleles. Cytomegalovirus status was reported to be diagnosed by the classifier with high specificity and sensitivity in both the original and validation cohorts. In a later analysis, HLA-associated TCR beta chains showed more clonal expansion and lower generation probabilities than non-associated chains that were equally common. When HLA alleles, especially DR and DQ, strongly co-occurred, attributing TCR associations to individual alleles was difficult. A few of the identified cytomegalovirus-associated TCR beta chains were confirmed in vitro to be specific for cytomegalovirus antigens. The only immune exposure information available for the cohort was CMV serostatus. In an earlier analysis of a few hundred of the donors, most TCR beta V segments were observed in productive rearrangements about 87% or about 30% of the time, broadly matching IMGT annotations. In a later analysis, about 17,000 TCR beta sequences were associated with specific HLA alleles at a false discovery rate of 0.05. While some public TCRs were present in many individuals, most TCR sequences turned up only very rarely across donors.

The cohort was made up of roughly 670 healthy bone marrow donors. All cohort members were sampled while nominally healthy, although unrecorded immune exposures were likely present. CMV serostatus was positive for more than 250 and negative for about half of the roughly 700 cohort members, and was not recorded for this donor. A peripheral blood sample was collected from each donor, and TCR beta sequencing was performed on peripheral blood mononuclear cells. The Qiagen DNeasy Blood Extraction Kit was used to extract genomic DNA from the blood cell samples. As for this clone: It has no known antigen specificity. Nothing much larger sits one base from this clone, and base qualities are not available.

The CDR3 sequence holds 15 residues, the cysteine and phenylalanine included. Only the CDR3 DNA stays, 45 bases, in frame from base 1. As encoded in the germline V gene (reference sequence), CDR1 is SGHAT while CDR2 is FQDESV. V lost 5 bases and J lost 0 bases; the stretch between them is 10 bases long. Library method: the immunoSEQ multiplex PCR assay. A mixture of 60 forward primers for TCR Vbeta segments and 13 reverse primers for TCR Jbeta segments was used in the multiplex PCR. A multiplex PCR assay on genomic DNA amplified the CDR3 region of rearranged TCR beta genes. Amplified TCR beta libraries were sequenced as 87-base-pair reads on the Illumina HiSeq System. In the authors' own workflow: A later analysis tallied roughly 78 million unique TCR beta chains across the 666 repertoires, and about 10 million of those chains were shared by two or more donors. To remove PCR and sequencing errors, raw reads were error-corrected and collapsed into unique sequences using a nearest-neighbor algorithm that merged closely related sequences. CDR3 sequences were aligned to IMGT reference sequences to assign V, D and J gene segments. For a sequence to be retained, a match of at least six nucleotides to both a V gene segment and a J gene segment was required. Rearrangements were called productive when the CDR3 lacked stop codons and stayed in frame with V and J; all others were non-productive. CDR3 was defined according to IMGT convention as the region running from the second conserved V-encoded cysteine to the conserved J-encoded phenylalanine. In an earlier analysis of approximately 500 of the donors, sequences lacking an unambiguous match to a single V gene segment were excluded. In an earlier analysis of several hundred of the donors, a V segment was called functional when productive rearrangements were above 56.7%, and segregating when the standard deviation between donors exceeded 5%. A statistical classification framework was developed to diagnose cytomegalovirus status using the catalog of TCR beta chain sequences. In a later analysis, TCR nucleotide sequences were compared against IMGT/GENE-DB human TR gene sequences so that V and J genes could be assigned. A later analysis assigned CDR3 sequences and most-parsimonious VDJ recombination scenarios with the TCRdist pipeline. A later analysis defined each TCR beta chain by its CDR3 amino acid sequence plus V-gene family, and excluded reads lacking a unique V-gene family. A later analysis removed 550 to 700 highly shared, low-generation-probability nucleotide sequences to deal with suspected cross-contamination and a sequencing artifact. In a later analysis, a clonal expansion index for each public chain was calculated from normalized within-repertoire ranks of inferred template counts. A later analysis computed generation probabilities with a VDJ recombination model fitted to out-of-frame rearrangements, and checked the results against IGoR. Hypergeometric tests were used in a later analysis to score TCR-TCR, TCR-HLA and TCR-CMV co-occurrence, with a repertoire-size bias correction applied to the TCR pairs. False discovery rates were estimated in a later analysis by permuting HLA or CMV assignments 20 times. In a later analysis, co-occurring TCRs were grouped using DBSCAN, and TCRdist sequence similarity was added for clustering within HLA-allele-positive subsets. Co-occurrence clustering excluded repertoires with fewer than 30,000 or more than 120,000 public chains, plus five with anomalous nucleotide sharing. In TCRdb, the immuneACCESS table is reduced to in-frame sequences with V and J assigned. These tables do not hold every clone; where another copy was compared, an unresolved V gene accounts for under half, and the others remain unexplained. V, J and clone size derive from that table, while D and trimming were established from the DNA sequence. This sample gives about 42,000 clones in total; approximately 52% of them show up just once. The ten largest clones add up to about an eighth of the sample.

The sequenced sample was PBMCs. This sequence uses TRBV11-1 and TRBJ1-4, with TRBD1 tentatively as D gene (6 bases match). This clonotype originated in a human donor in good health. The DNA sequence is TGTGCCAGCAGCCGGACAGCCACAACTAATGAAAAACTGTTTTTT. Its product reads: CASSRTATTNEKLFF.